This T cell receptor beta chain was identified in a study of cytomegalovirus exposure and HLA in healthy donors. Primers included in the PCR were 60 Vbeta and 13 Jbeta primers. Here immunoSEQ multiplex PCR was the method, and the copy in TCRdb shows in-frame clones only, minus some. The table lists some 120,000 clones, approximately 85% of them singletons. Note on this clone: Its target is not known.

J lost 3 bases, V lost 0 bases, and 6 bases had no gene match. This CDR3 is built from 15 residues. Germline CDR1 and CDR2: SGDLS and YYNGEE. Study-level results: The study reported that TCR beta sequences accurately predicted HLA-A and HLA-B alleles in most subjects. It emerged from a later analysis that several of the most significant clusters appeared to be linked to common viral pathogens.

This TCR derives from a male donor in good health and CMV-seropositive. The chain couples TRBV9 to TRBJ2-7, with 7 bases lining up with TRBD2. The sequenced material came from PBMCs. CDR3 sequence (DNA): TGTGCCAGCAGCGTAGACAGCGGGATGTACTACGAGCAGTACTTC. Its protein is CASSVDSGMYYEQYF.